Below, 12 T cell receptor beta chains from the same sample are listed, as sequenced in a study of OX40 agonist ivuxolimab in advanced cancers. The repertoire was sequenced with immunoSEQ multiplex PCR; TCRdb's copy has only in-frame clones and lacks some. The sample lists roughly 69,000 clones, about 90% seen once, with less than 6% in the top ten. Sequenced here: CD4+ or CD8+ T cells sorted from blood, sampled in a trial of the OX40 agonist ivuxolimab. These receptors were taken from an adult with an advanced solid tumor such as melanoma, head and neck, liver or kidney cancer.

This rearrangement joins TRBV27 to TRBJ2-7; D not resolved. V was cut by 5 bases and J by 5 bases, with 16 bases left in between. The CDR3 contains 14 residues. Looked up from germline, CDR1 is MNHEY and CDR2 is SMNVEV (reference sequence). The CDR3 sequence is CASSPPGLRNEQYF. CDR3 coding DNA: TGTGCCAGCAGTCCCCCCGGGTTAAGGAACGAGCAGTACTTC.

The chain employs TRBV10-3 and TRBJ2-3; 11 bases align to TRBD2. The V gene end was trimmed by 4 bases and the J gene end by 5 bases; junction bases not matched to a gene: 14. There are 18 residues in the CDR3. Per the germline V gene, CDR1 is ENHRY and CDR2 is SYGVKD. CDR3 DNA sequence: TGTGCCATCAGTGCCTCGGGGGTAGCGGGAGGGCGTAGAGATACGCAGTATTTT. Its protein product is CAISASGVAGGRRDTQYF.

This chain uses TRBV7-2 with TRBJ2-3; D is possibly TRBD2 (5 bases). CDR1 is SGHTA, CDR2 FQGNSA, per germline. The V gene lost 1 base and the J gene lost 3 bases, with 11 bases spanning the gap. This CDR3 region has 15 residues. CDR3 DNA sequence: TGTGCCAGCAGCTTAGTGGCTCGAGGGACAGATACGCAGTATTTT. It encodes CASSLVARGTDTQYF.

The rearrangement joins TRBV10-3 to TRBJ2-7; D is perhaps TRBD1 (6 bases). Deletions cut 7 bases from V and 6 bases from J, with 19 bases between. The CDR3 is made up of 14 amino acids. Per germline, CDR1 ENHRY and CDR2 SYGVKD. CDR3 DNA: TGTGCCATCACGAGCCAGGGGATGGTTGCCGAGCAGTACTTC. Residues: CAITSQGMVAEQYF.

This sequence joins TRBV10-3 and TRBJ2-7, with D tentatively TRBD1 (5 bases). The germline V gene has CDR1 ENHRY and CDR2 SYGVKD. The V end lost 8 bases, the J end lost 4 bases, and 12 bases lay between the germline ends. This CDR3 has 12 amino acids. The CDR3 is CAIGADRYEQYF. The CDR3 nucleotides read TGTGCCATCGGGGCCGACAGATACGAGCAGTACTTC.

This chain uses TRBV19 with TRBJ2-7; TRBD1 matches at 10 bases. Unmatched junction bases numbered 8, after V lost 4 bases and J lost 2 bases. The CDR3 loop spans 16 amino acids. Germline-derived CDR1 and CDR2 are LNHDA and SQIVND (reference sequence). CDR3 nucleotide sequence: TGTGCCAGTAGTACCGGCGGAGGGACAGGGGCCTACGAGCAGTACTTC. Its translation: CASSTGGGTGAYEQYF.

This chain links TRBV5-1 with TRBJ2-5; no clear D gene. V lost 6 bases and J 3 bases, leaving 18 bases between the germline ends. The germline V gene encodes CDR1 SGHRS and CDR2 YFSETQ. This CDR3 spans 15 amino acids. DNA of the CDR3: TGCGCCAGCAACTCGGCCCCACCCAAAGAAGAGACCCAGTACTTC. This codes for CASNSAPPKEETQYF.

This sequence joins TRBV28 and TRBJ1-5, with a tentative D call TRBD1 (5 bases). Deletions cut 5 bases from V and 2 bases from J, with 13 bases between. Germline V gene lookup returns CDR1 MDHEN and CDR2 SYDVKM. The CDR3 spans 15 residues. CDR3 nucleotides: TGTGCCAGCAGTCCTGCGGGGGTGGGCAATCAGCCCCAGCATTTT. It encodes CASSPAGVGNQPQHF. Supplemented by reference TRBV28 and TRBJ1-5, the full variable domain reads DVKVTQSSRYLVKRTGEKVFLECVQDMDHENMFWYRQDPGLGLRLIYFSYDVKMKEKGDIPEGYSVSREKKERFSLILESASTNQTSMYLCASSPAGVGNQPQHFGDGTRLSIL.

This chain joins TRBV7-2 and TRBJ1-2; 7 nucleotides align to TRBD1. The V gene end was trimmed by 4 bases and the J gene end by 4 bases; junction bases not matched to a gene: 3. The germline CDR1 and CDR2 sequences are SGHTA and FQGNSA. This CDR3 is built from 13 residues. This chain's CDR3 is CASSSTGPYGYTF. For the CDR3, the DNA is TGTGCCAGCAGCTCGACAGGGCCCTATGGCTACACCTTC. Complete variable domain (other parts from reference TRBV7-2 and TRBJ1-2): GAGVSQSPSNKVTEKGKDVELRCDPISGHTALYWYRQSLGQGLEFLIYFQGNSAPDKSGLPSDRFSAERTGGSVSTLTIQRTQQEDSAVYLCASSSTGPYGYTFGSGTRLTVV.

The CDR3 protein is CASSWGGTSGIHNEQFF. The CDR3 DNA is TGTGCCAGCAGCTGGGGCGGGACTAGCGGGATCCACAATGAGCAGTTCTTC. The chain couples TRBV11-3 to TRBJ2-1; 13 nucleotides align to TRBD2. Trimming at V came to 4 bases and at J to 5 bases, leaving 8 bases not matched to a gene. This CDR3 comprises 17 residues. Germline CDR1 SGHNT, CDR2 YENEEA.

The J gene is TRBJ2-5, the V gene TRBV10-3; no reliable D call. Germline V gene lookup returns CDR1 ENHRY and CDR2 SYGVKD. The V end was cut by 7 bases, the J end by 5 bases, with 14 bases between. This CDR3 is 13 amino acids long. CDR3 sequence reads: CAIKAGQGETQYF. Written as DNA, the CDR3 is TGTGCCATCAAGGCAGGCCAAGGGGAGACCCAGTACTTC.

The rearrangement joins TRBV2 to TRBJ1-1; the match to TRBD1 covers 8 bases. Trimming removed 4 bases from V and 5 bases from J; junction bases left unmatched: 6. CDR3 length: 14 amino acids. Germline CDR1 reads SNHLY; CDR2 reads FYNNEI. In nucleotides, the CDR3 is TGTGCCAGCAGTGCCTGGACAGGGAATACTGAAGCTTTCTTT. This translates into CASSAWTGNTEAFF.